A selection of T cell receptor beta chains follows, all from one sample in a study of beta chain features in type 1 diabetes. The assay was immunoSEQ multiplex PCR, and TCRdb's table has in-frame clones only and misses some. Of some 410,000 clones listed, over 9.5% are singletons. The sample comprised naive CD4+ T cells from blood. These receptors were taken from a young woman in good health. CDR3s include the opening cysteine and the closing phenylalanine or tryptophan. The D gene is left open where the match is weak. Clone sizes are given selectively: once, few, many, or a class where the clone is expanded.

-	TRBV5-1	-	TRBJ2-3	CASSAGSSTDTQYF	TGCGCCAGCAGCGCTGGCTCTAGCACAGATACGCAGTATTTT
TRBD1	TRBV11-2	-	TRBJ1-2	CASRGQGVNGYTF	TGTGCCAGCAGAGGCCAGGGGGTTAATGGCTACACCTTC
-	TRBV5-1	few	TRBJ1-1	CASSLSGPDTEAFF	TGCGCCAGCAGCTTGTCGGGGCCCGACACTGAAGCTTTCTTT
-	TRBV20-1	-	TRBJ2-1	CSAIQGNEQFF	TGCAGTGCTATTCAGGGCAATGAGCAGTTCTTC
TRBD2	TRBV13	-	TRBJ2-1	CASSPRIAGSYNEQFF	TGTGCCAGCAGCCCCCGGATAGCGGGGTCTTACAATGAGCAGTTCTTC
TRBD1	TRBV5-1	-	TRBJ2-3	CASSAQGQGVADTQYF	TGCGCCAGCAGCGCCCAAGGACAGGGTGTCGCAGATACGCAGTATTTT
-	TRBV25-1	-	TRBJ2-7	CASRDSSYEQYF	TGTGCCAGCAGGGACAGTTCCTACGAGCAGTACTTC
-	TRBV18	-	TRBJ2-1	CASSPPRAAQEVNEQFF	TGTGCCAGCTCACCACCGAGAGCGGCGCAGGAGGTCAATGAGCAGTTCTTC
TRBD1	TRBV27	-	TRBJ1-5	CASSFRGQSRSNQPQHF	TGTGCCAGCAGTTTTAGGGGACAGTCGAGGAGCAATCAGCCCCAGCATTTT
-	TRBV5-1	-	TRBJ1-4	CASSLLRGEKLFF	TGCGCCAGCAGCTTGCTGAGGGGAGAAAAACTGTTTTTT
TRBD2	TRBV14	-	TRBJ2-3	CASSQDRLAGEDTQYF	TGTGCCAGCAGCCAAGATCGACTAGCGGGGGAGGATACGCAGTATTTT
-	TRBV29-1	-	TRBJ2-2	CSVSGRTNTGELFF	TGCAGCGTCTCGGGACGGACGAACACCGGGGAGCTGTTTTTT
-	TRBV11-2	-	TRBJ2-2	CASSYRTHTGELFF	TGTGCCAGCAGTTACCGGACCCACACCGGGGAGCTGTTTTTT
-	TRBV27	-	TRBJ1-2	CASSLQGSNYGYTF	TGTGCCAGCAGCCTACAGGGTTCTAACTATGGCTACACCTTC
-	TRBV25-1	many	TRBJ2-7	CASSDSRALREQYF	TGTGCCAGCAGTGATTCCCGGGCGTTGCGGGAGCAGTACTTC
-	TRBV11-2	-	TRBJ2-3	CASSRTASTDTQYF	TGTGCCAGCAGCAGGACAGCTAGCACAGATACGCAGTATTTT
-	TRBV2	few	TRBJ1-2	CASSANNYGYTF	TGTGCCAGCAGTGCCAATAACTATGGCTACACCTTC
TRBD1	TRBV7-6	-	TRBJ2-4	CASSLADRVGHIQYF	TGTGCCAGCAGCTTAGCGGACAGGGTCGGGCACATTCAGTACTTC
-	TRBV28	few	TRBJ1-1	CASRGGGTTEAFF	TGTGCCAGCAGAGGGGGAGGGACCACTGAAGCTTTCTTT
-	TRBV4-2	-	TRBJ2-2	CASSQLLAVDTGELFF	TGTGCCAGCAGCCAATTATTGGCGGTCGACACCGGGGAGCTGTTTTTT
TRBD2	TRBV7-2	few	TRBJ2-7	CASSAVAGGTYEQYF	TGTGCCAGCAGCGCCGTAGCGGGAGGAACCTACGAGCAGTACTTC
-	TRBV15	few	TRBJ2-5	CATSRAGTAQETQYF	TGTGCCACCAGCAGAGCCGGGACGGCCCAAGAGACCCAGTACTTC
-	TRBV28	few	TRBJ2-5	CASTTYGREGQETQYF	TGTGCCAGCACCACTTATGGAAGAGAGGGGCAAGAGACCCAGTACTTC
TRBD1	TRBV4-2	few	TRBJ2-6	CASSQEGTVGANVLTF	TGTGCCAGCAGCCAGGAAGGGACAGTGGGGGCCAACGTCCTGACTTTC
-	TRBV29-1	-	TRBJ2-1	CSVVPGQFF	TGCAGCGTTGTCCCGGGACAGTTCTTC
-	TRBV7-2	-	TRBJ2-5	CASSLSGAEETQYF	TGTGCCAGCAGCTTATCCGGGGCAGAAGAGACCCAGTACTTC
TRBD2	TRBV14	few	TRBJ2-3	CASSPLAGGPSDTQYF	TGTGCCAGCAGCCCGCTAGCGGGGGGGCCCTCAGATACGCAGTATTTT
TRBD1	TRBV5-1	-	TRBJ2-5	CASSDTGQSQETQYF	TGCGCCAGCAGCGACACGGGACAGAGCCAAGAGACCCAGTACTTC
TRBD1	TRBV7-9	-	TRBJ1-2	CASSLSGRGYGYTF	TGTGCCAGCAGCTTATCGGGCAGGGGGTACGGCTACACCTTC